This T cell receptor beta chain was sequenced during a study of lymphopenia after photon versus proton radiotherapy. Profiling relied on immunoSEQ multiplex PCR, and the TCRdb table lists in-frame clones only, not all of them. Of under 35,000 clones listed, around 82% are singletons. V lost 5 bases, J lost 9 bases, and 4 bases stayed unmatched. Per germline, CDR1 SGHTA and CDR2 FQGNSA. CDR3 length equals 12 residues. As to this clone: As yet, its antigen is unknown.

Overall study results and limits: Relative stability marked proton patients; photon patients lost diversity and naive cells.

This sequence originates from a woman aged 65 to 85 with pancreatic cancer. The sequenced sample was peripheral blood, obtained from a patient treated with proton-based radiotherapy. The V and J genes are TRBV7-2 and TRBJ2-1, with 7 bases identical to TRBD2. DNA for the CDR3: TGTGCCAGCAGCCTAAGCGGGGTTGAGCAGTTCTTC. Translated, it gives CASSLSGVEQFF.